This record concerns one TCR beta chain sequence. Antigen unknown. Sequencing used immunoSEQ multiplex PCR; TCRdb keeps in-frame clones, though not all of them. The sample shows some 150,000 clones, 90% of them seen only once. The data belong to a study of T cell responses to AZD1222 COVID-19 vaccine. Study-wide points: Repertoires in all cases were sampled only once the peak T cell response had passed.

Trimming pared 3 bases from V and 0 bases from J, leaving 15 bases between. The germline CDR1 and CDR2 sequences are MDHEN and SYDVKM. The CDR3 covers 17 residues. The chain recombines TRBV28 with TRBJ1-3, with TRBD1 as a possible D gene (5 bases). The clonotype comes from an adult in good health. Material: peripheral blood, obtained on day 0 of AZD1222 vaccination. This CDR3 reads CASSLDVGGGSGNTIYF. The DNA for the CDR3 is TGTGCCAGCAGTTTGGACGTTGGCGGGGGCTCTGGAAACACCATATATTTT.